This T cell receptor (beta chain) is from a study of cytomegalovirus exposure and HLA in healthy donors. PCR involved 60 Vbeta and 13 Jbeta primers. Profiling relied on immunoSEQ multiplex PCR, and the TCRdb table lists in-frame clones only, not all of them. This sample has some 79,000 clones; roughly 61% occur once, and the top ten carry around 16%. Germline CDR1 reads SGDLS; CDR2 reads YYNGEE. V dropped 3 bases and J dropped 0; count of bases not matched to a gene: 2. This CDR3 comprises 14 residues. The chain has TRBV9 and TRBJ1-1, with TRBD1 matching over 7 bases. The specimen sequenced was PBMCs. This receptor was obtained from a woman in her forties in good health and CMV-seropositive. CDR3 DNA: TGTGCCAGCAGCGGACAGGGAATGAACACTGAAGCTTTCTTT. It encodes CASSGQGMNTEAFF. Combining the CDR3 with reference TRBV9 and TRBJ1-1 gives the whole variable domain DSGVTQTPKHLITATGQRVTLRCSPRSGDLSVYWYQQSLDQGLQFLIQYYNGEERAKGNILERFSAQQFPDLHSELNLSSLELGDSALYFCASSGQGMNTEAFFGQGTRLTVV.